These T cell receptor beta chains were read from a single sample in a study of regulatory T cells in long-lasting Graves disease. Each CDR3 protein is one row after TCRdb ran MiXCR on the multiplex PCR reads. The repertoire holds about 430,000 distinct CDR3 sequences, with 15% as singletons. The data also belong to a second study, concerning T cells in Graves' hyperthyroidism and ophthalmopathy.

The input for sequencing was peripheral blood mononuclear cells (PBMCs), taken at new diagnosis, from a patient treated with antithyroid drugs. These receptors all come from a woman in her thirties or forties with Graves disease. Both conserved end residues are part of each CDR3.

v_call: TRBV7-2
cdr3_aa: CASSLGTNGNTIYF

v_call: TRBV9
cdr3_aa: CASSSTSGSYEQYF

v_call: TRBV6-5
cdr3_aa: CASSYSRFQDSYEQYF

v_call: TRBV11-3
cdr3_aa: CASSLSQGHEQYF

v_call: TRBV12-3/TRBV12-4
cdr3_aa: CASTIIDGNNQPQHF

v_call: TRBV2
cdr3_aa: CASSETGLETQYF

v_call: TRBV2
cdr3_aa: CASRGTSYNSPLHF

v_call: TRBV5-1
cdr3_aa: CASAPGQGYYEQYF

v_call: TRBV12-3/TRBV12-4
cdr3_aa: CASSSPTTNTGELFF

v_call: TRBV19
cdr3_aa: CASSIGIRTEAFF

v_call: TRBV25-1
cdr3_aa: CASSDETGATGELFF

v_call: TRBV19
cdr3_aa: CASSILSSGETQYF

v_call: TRBV14
cdr3_aa: CASSPWTSSIDNEQFF

v_call: TRBV2
cdr3_aa: CASRATVGLGEKLFF

v_call: TRBV29-1
cdr3_aa: CSAASGRFHEQYF

v_call: TRBV2
cdr3_aa: CASRRTSDTDTQYF